This T cell receptor beta chain appears in the sequencing data of a study of blood T cell repertoires in COVID-19. Across the study: The United States, Italy and Spain supplied acute and convalescent COVID-19 samples. In each case, the material was cDNA or gDNA derived from T cells, B-cell-depleted T cells, or PBMCs.

TCRdb's table, derived via immunoSEQ multiplex PCR, lists solely in-frame clones and lacks some. The sample holds roughly 230,000 clones, 70% to 90% seen once. As to this clone: The same CDR3 also results from other DNA sequences found in this sample.

J gave up 8 bases and V 3 bases, and 5 bases lay outside the gene matches. CDR3 length equals 12 residues. Germline V gene data show CDR1 as DFQATT and CDR2 as SNEGSKA (reference sequence). Membership in each cohort depended on participant-reported clinical history. Sequencing was done on a sample of PBMCs or T cells enriched from blood (not recorded which). This clonotype was sampled from a woman aged 45-65 years who had been exposed to COVID-19. The chain combines TRBV20-1 with TRBJ1-1; 8 bases match TRBD1. CDR3 loop: CSASRQGTEAFF. The CDR3, as DNA: TGCAGTGCTAGTCGACAGGGGACCGAAGCTTTCTTT.